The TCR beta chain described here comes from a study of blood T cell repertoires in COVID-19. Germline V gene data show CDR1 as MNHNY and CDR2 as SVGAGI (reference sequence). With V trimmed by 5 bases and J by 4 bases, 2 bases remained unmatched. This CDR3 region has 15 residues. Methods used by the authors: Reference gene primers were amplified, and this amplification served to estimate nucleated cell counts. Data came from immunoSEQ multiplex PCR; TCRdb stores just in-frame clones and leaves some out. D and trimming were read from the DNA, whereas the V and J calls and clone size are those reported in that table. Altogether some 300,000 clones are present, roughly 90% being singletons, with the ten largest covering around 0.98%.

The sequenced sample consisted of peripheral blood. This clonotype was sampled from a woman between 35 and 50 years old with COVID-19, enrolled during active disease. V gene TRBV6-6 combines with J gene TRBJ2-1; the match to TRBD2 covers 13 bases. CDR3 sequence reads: CASSGLAGEYNEQFF. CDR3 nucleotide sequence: TGTGCCAGCAGTGGACTAGCGGGAGAGTACAATGAGCAGTTCTTC.